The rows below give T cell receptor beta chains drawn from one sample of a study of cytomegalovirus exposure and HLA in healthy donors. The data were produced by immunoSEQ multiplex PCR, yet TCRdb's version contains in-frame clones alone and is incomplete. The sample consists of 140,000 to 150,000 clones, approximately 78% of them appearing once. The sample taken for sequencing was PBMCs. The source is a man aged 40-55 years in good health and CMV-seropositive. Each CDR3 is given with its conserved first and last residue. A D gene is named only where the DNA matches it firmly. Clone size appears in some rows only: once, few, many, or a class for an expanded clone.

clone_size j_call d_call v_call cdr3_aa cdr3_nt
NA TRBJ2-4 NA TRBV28 CASHGTSNIQYF TGTGCCAGCCACGGGACAAGCAACATTCAGTACTTC
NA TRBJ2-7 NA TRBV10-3 CAIRGGAGVAGYEQYF TGTGCCATCAGGGGGGGGGCAGGGGTGGCTGGGTACGAGCAGTACTTC
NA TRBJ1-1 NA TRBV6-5 CASSYSSQGIPEAFF TGTGCCAGCAGTTACTCCTCACAGGGAATCCCTGAAGCTTTCTTT
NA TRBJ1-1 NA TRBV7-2 CASSLAGLYTEAFF TGTGCCAGCAGCTTAGCGGGACTATACACTGAAGCTTTCTTT
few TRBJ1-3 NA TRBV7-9 CSSSLGGGNTIYF TGTTCCAGCAGCTTAGGAGGGGGAAACACCATATATTTT
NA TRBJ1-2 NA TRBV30 CAWIPGNYGYTF TGTGCCTGGATCCCAGGGAACTATGGCTACACCTTC
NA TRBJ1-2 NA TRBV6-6 CASSPGDGYTF TGTGCCAGCAGCCCAGGGGATGGCTACACCTTC
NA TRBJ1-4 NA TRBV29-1 CSASGNEKLFF TGCAGTGCCAGCGGCAATGAAAAACTGTTTTTT
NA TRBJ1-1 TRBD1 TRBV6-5 CASTTPGGKAEAFF TGTGCCAGCACCACACCAGGGGGCAAGGCTGAAGCTTTCTTT
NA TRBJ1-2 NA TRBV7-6 CASSPMGGANYGYTF TGTGCCAGCAGCCCAATGGGAGGGGCGAACTATGGCTACACCTTC
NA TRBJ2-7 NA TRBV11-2 CASSLVSGWFYEQYF TGTGCCAGCAGCCTCGTTTCCGGGTGGTTCTACGAGCAGTACTTC
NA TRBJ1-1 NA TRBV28 CASSLKRGAPGWNTEAFF TGTGCCAGCAGTTTAAAGCGGGGGGCGCCGGGGTGGAACACTGAAGCTTTCTTT
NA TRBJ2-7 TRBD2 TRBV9 CASSGTSGTYEQYF TGTGCCAGCAGCGGGACTAGCGGTACCTACGAGCAGTACTTC
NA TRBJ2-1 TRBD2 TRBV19 CASTKRDLFKSSYNEQFF TGTGCCAGTACCAAGCGGGACCTCTTCAAAAGCTCCTACAATGAGCAGTTCTTC